This TCR beta chain comes out of a study of blood T cell repertoires in COVID-19. The V and J ends lost 5 bases and 8 bases, in that order; junction bases with no gene match: 7. The CDR3 has 13 residues. Germline CDR1 MNHEY, CDR2 SMNVEV (reference sequence). Here immunoSEQ multiplex PCR was the method, and the copy in TCRdb shows in-frame clones only, minus some. The sample carries some 250,000 clones, around three quarters recorded once. What was sequenced was peripheral blood. The chain links TRBV27 to TRBJ1-2; 8 positions match TRBD1. This clonotype was sampled from an elderly woman with acute or convalescent COVID-19. CDR3 nucleotide sequence: TGTGCCAGCAGTGCTCAGGGGGCAGGGGGCTACACCTTC. It is translated as CASSAQGAGGYTF.